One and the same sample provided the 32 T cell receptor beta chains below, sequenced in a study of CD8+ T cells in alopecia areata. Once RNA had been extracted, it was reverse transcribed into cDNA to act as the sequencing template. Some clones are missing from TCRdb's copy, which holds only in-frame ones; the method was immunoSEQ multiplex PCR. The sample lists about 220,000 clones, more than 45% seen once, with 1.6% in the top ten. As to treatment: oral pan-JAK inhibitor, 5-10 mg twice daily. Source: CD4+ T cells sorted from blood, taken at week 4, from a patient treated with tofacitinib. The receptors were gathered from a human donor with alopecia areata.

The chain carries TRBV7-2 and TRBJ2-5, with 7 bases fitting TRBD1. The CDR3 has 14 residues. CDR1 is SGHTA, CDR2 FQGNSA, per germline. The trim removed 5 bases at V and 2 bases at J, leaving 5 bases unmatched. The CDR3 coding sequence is TGTGCCAGCAGCCCACGACAGGGTCAAGAGACCCAGTACTTC. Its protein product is CASSPRQGQETQYF.

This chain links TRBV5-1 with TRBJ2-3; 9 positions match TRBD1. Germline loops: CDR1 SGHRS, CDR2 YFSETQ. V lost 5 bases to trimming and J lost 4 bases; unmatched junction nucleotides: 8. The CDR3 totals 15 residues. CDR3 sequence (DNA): TGCGCCAGCAGATCAGGACAGGGGATATCAGATACGCAGTATTTT. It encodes CASRSGQGISDTQYF.

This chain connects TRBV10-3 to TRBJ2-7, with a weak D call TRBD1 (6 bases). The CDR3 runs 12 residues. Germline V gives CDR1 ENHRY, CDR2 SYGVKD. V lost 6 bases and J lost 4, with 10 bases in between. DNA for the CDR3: TGTGCCATCAGCGCAGGGGAATACGAGCAGTACTTC. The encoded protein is CAISAGEYEQYF.

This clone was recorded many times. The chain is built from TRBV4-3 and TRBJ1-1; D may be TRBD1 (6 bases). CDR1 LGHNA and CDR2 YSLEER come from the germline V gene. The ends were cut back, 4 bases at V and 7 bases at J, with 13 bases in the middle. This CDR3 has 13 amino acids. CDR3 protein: CASSPYGQFEAFF. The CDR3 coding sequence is TGCGCCAGCAGCCCCTATGGACAGTTTGAAGCTTTCTTT.

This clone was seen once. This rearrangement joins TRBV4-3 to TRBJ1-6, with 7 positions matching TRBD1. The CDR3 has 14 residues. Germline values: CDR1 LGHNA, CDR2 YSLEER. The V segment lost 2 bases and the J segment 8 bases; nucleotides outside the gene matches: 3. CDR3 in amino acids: CASSQQGGDSPLHF. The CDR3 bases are TGCGCCAGCAGCCAACAGGGGGGTGATTCACCCCTCCACTTT.

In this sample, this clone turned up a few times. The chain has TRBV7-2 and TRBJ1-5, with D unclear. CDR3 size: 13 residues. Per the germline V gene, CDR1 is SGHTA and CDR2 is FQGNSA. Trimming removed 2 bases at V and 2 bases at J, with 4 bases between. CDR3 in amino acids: CASSLFGNQPQHF. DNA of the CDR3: TGTGCCAGCAGCTTATTTGGCAATCAGCCCCAGCATTTT.

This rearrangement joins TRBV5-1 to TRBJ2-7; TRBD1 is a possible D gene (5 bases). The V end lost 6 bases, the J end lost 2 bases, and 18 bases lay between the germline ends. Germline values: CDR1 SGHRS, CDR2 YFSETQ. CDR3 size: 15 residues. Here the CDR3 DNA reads TGCGCCAGCAAGGGCAGGGTGGACCGGACCTACGAGCAGTACTTC. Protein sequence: CASKGRVDRTYEQYF.

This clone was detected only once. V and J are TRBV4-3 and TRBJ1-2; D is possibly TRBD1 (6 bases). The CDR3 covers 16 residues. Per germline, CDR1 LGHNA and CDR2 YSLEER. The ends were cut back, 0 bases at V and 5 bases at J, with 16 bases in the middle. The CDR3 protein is CASSQDPSGGGYGYTF. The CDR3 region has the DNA TGCGCCAGCAGCCAAGACCCCTCGGGAGGGGGATATGGCTACACCTTC.

The CDR3 sequence: CASSTSLLGTSNQPQHF. CDR3 sequence (DNA): TGTGCCAGCAGCACGTCTTTGCTGGGAACCAGCAATCAGCCCCAGCATTTT. The chain joins TRBV5-6 to TRBJ1-5; D is unclear. The V end was cut by 4 bases, the J end by 1 base, with 18 bases between. Per the germline V gene, CDR1 is SGHDT and CDR2 is YYEEEE. The CDR3 length is 17 residues.

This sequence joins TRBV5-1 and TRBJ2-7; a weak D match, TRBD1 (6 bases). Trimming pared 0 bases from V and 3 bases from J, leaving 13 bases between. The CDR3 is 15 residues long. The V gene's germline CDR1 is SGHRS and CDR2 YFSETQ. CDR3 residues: CASSLVGTNIYEQYF. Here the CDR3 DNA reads TGCGCCAGCAGCTTGGTAGGGACAAATATCTACGAGCAGTACTTC.

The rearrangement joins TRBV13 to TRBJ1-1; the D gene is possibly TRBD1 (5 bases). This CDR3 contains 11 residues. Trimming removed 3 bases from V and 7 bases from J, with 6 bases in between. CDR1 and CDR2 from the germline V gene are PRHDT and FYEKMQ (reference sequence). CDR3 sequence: CASSLRGEAFF. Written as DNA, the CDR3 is TGTGCCAGCAGCTTGAGGGGTGAAGCTTTCTTT.

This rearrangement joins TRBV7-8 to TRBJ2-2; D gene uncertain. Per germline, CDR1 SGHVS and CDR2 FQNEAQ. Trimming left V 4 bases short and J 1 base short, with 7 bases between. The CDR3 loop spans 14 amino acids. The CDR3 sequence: CASSSFMNTGELFF. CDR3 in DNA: TGTGCCAGCAGCTCCTTTATGAACACCGGGGAGCTGTTTTTT.

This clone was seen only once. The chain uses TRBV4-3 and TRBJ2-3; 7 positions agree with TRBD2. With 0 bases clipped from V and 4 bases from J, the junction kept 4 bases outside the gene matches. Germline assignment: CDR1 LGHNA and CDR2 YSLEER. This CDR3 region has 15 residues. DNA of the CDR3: TGCGCCAGCAGCCAAGAGACTAGCATTTCAGATACGCAGTATTTT. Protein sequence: CASSQETSISDTQYF.

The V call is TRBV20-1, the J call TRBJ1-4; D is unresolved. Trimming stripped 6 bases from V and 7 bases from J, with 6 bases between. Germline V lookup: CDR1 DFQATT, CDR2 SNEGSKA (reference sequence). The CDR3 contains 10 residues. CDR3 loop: CSAHGEKLFF. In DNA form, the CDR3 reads TGCAGTGCGCACGGTGAAAAACTGTTTTTT.

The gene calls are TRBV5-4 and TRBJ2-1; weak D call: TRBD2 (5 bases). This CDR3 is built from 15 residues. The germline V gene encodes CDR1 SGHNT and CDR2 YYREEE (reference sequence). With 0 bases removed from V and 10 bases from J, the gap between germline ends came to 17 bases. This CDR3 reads CASSLGLVAPVEQFF. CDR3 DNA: TGTGCCAGCAGCTTGGGGTTAGTAGCGCCCGTCGAGCAGTTCTTC.

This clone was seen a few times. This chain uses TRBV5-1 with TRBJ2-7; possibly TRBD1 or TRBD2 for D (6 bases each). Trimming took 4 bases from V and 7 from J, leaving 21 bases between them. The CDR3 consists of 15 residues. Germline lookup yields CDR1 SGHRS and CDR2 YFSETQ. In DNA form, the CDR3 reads TGCGCCAGCAGCCCTTGGGCCGGCCGGGGGCTGGAGCAGTACTTC. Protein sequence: CASSPWAGRGLEQYF.

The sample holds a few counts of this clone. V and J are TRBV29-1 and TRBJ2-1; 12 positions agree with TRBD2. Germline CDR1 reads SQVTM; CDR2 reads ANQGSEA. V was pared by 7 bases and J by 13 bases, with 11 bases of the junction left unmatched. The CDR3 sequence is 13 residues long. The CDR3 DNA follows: TGCAGCGCCACCGGACTAGCGGGGACCAATCAGTTCTTC. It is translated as CSATGLAGTNQFF.

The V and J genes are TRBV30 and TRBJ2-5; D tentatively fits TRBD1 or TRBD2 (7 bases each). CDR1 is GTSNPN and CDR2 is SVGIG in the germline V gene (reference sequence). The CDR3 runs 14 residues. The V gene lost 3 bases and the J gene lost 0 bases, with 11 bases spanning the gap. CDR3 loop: CAWRAGQYQETQYF. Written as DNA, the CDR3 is TGTGCCTGGAGAGCGGGACAGTACCAAGAGACCCAGTACTTC.

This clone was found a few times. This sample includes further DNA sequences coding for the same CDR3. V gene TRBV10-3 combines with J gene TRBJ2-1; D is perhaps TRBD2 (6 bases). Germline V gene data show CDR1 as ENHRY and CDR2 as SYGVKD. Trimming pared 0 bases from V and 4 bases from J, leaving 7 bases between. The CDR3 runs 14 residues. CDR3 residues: CAISESGGYNEQFF. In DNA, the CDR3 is TGTGCCATCAGTGAGTCGGGGGGTTACAATGAGCAGTTCTTC.

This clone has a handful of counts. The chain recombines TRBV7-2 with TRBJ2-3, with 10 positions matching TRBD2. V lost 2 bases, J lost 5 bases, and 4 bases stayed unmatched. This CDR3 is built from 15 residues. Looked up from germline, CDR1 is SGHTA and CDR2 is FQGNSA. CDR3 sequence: CASSLLAGGQDTQYF. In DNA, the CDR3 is TGTGCCAGCAGCTTATTAGCGGGGGGCCAAGATACGCAGTATTTT.

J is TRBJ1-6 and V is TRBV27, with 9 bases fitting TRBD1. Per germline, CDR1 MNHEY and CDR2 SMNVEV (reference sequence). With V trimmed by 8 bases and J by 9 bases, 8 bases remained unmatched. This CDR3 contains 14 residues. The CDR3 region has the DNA TGTGCCAGCGGACCTCGGGACAGGGCTTCACCCCTCCACTTT. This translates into CASGPRDRASPLHF.

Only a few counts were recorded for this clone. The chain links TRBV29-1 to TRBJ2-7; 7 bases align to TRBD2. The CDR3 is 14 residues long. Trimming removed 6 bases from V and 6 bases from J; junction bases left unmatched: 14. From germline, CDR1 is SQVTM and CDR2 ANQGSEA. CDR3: CSVQKEEGLREQYF. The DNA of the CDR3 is TGCAGCGTACAAAAAGAGGAGGGACTACGCGAGCAGTACTTC.

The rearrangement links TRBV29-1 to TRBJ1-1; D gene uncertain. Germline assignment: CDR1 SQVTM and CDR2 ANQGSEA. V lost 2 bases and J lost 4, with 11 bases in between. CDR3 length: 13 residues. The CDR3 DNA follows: TGCAGCGTTGAATTTTCGGTGGGCACTGAAGCTTTCTTT. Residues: CSVEFSVGTEAFF.

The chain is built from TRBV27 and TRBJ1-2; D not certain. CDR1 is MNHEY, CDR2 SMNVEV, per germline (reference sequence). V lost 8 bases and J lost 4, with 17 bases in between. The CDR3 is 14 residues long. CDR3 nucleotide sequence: TGTGCCAGCGCAAAAGTGTATCCGGGCTATGGCTACACCTTC. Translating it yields CASAKVYPGYGYTF.

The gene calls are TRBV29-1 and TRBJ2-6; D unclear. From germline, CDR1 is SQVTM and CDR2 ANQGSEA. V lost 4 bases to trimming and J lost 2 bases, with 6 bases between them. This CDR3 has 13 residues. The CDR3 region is CSVALTGANVLTF. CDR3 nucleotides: TGCAGCGTTGCCCTGACTGGGGCCAACGTCCTGACTTTC.

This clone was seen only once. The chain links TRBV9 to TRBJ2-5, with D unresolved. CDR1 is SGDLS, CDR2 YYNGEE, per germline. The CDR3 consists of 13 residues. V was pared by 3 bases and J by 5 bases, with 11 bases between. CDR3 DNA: TGTGCCAGCAGCGCAAATACCCGTGAGACCCAGTACTTC. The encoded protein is CASSANTRETQYF.

The CDR3 region is CASSPVGGSYNEQFF. The CDR3, as DNA: TGTGCCAGCAGCCCTGTGGGGGGCTCCTACAATGAGCAGTTCTTC. J is TRBJ2-1 and V is TRBV7-2, with a tentative D call TRBD2 (6 bases). V lost 5 bases and J 0 bases, leaving 11 bases between the germline ends. The CDR3 spans 15 residues. Germline CDR1 and CDR2: SGHTA and FQGNSA.

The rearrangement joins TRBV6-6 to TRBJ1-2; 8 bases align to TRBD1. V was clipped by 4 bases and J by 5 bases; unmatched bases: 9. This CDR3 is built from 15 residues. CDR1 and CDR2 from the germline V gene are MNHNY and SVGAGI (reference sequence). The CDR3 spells CASSLSDRVMYGYTF. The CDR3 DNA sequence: TGTGCCAGCAGTTTGTCGGACAGGGTGATGTATGGCTACACCTTC.

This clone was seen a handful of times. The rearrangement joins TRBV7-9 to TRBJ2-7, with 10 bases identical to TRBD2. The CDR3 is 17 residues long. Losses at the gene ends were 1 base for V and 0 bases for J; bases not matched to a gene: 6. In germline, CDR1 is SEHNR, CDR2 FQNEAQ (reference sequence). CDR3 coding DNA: TGTGCCAGCAGCTTAGGCCCTGGACTAGCGGACTCCTACGAGCAGTACTTC. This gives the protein CASSLGPGLADSYEQYF.

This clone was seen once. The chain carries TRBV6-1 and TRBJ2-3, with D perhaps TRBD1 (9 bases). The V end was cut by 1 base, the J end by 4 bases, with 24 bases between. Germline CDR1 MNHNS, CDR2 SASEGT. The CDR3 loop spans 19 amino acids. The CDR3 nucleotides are TGTGCCAGCAGTGAAGTCCCGGGGGGGACAGGGACTAGGGCAGATACGCAGTATTTT. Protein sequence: CASSEVPGGTGTRADTQYF.

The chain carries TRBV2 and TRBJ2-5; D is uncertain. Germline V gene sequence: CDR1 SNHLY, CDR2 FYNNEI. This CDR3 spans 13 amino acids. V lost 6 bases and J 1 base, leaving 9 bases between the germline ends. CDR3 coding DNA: TGTGCCAGCAGATATGGATCCCAAGAGACCCAGTACTTC. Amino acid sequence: CASRYGSQETQYF. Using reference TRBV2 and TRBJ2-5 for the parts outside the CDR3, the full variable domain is EPEVTQTPSHQVTQMGQEVILRCVPISNHLYFYWYRQILGQKVEFLVSFYNNEISEKSEIFDDQFSVERPDGSNFTLKIRSTKLEDSAMYFCASRYGSQETQYFGPGTRLLVL.

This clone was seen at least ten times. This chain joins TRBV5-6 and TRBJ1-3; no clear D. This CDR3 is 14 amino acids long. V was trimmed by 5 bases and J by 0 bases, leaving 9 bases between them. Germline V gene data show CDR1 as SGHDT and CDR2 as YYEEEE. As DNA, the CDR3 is TGTGCCAGCAGACCCGGAGGCTCTGGAAACACCATATATTTT. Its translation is CASRPGGSGNTIYF.